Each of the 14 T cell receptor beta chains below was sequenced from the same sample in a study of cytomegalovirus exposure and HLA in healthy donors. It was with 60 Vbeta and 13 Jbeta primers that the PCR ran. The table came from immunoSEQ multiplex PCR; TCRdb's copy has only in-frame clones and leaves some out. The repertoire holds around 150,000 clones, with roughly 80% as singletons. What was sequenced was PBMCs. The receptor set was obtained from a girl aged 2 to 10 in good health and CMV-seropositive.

The CDR3 nucleotides read TGTGCCTGGAGGAGGGCATCGAGTTCACCCCTCCACTTT. Protein product: CAWRRASSSPLHF. J is TRBJ1-6 and V is TRBV30, with D unresolved. V was shortened by 3 bases and J by 9 bases, with 12 bases between the two germline ends. Germline V CDR1 and CDR2: GTSNPN, SVGIG (reference sequence). This CDR3 comprises 13 residues.

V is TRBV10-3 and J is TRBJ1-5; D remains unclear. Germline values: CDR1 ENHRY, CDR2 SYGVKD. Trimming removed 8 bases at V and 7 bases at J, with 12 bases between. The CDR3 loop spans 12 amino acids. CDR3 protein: CAIGEGYQPQHF. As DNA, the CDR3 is TGTGCCATCGGGGAGGGATACCAGCCCCAGCATTTT.

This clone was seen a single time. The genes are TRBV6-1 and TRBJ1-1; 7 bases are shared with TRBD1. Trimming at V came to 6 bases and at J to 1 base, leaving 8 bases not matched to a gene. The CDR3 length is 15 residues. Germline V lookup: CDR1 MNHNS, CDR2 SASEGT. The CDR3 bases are TGTGCCAGCAGCCCAGATCCAGGGGGGAACACTGAAGCTTTCTTT. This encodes CASSPDPGGNTEAFF.

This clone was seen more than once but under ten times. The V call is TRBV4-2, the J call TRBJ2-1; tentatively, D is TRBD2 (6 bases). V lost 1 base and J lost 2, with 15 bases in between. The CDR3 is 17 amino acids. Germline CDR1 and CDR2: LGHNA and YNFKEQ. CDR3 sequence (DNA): TGTGCCAGCAGCCAAGGCCCCCCGGAGGGCCCCTACAATGAGCAGTTCTTC. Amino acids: CASSQGPPEGPYNEQFF.

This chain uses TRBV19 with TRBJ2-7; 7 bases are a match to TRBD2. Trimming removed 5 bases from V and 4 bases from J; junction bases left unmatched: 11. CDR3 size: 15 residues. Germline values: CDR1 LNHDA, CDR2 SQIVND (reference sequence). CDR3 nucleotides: TGTGCCAGTAGTCCAGCTAGCGGAGGCCCTTACGAGCAGTACTTC. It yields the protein CASSPASGGPYEQYF. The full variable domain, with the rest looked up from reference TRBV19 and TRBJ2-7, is DGGITQSPKYLFRKEGQNVTLSCEQNLNHDAMYWYRQDPGQGLRLIYYSQIVNDFQKGDIAEGYSVSREKKESFPLTVTSAQKNPTAFYLCASSPASGGPYEQYFGPGTRLTVT.

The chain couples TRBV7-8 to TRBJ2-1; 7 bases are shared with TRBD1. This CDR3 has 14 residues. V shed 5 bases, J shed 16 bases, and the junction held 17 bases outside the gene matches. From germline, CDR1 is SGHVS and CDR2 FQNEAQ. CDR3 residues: CASSISVRDRVQFF. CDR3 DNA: TGTGCCAGCAGCATCTCCGTCCGGGACAGAGTACAATTCTTC.

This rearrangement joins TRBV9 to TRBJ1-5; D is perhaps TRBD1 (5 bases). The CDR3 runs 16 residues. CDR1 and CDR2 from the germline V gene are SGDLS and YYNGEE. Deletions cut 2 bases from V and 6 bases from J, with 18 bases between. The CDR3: CASSVGAGRDGQPQHF. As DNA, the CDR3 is TGTGCCAGCAGCGTCGGGGCAGGGAGGGATGGTCAGCCCCAGCATTTT.

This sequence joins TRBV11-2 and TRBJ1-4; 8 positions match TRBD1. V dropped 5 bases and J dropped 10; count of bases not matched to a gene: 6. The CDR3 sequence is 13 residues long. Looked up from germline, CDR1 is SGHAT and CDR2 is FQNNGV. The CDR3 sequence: CASSPTQGVKLFF. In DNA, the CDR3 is TGTGCCAGCAGCCCGACACAGGGGGTAAAACTGTTTTTT.

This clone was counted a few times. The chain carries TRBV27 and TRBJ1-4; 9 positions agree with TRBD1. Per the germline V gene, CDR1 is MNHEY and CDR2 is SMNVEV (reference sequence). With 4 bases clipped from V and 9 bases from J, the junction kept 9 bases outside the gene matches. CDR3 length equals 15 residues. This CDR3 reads CASSSRDRVGKKLFF. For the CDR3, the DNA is TGTGCCAGCAGTTCCCGGGACAGGGTTGGGAAAAAACTGTTTTTT.

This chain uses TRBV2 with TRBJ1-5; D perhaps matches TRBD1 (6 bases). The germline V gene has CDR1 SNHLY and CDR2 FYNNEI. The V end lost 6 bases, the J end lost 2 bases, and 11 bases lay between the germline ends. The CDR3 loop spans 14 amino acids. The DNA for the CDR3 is TGTGCCAGCAGGGGGGCGACCCGCAATCAGCCCCAGCATTTT. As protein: CASRGATRNQPQHF.

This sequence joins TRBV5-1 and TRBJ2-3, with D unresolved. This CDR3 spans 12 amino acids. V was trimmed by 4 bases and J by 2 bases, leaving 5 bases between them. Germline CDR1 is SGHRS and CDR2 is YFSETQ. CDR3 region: CASSRVTDTQYF. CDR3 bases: TGCGCCAGCAGCCGCGTCACAGATACGCAGTATTTT. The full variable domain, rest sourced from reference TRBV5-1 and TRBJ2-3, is KAGVTQTPRYLIKTRGQQVTLSCSPISGHRSVSWYQQTPGQGLQFLFEYFSETQRNKGNFPGRFSGRQFSNSRSEMNVSTLELGDSALYLCASSRVTDTQYFGPGTRLTVL.

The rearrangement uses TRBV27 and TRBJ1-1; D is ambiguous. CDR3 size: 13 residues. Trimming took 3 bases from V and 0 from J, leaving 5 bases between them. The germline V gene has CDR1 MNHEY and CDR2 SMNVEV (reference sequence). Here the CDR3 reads CASSFQMNTEAFF. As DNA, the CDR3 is TGTGCCAGCAGTTTCCAAATGAACACTGAAGCTTTCTTT.

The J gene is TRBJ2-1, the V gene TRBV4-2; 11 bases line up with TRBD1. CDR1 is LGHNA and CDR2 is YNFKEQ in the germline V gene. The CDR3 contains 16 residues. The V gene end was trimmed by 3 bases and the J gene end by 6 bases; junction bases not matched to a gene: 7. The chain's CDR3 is CASSHPPGTGGNEQFF. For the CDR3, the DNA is TGTGCCAGCAGCCACCCACCCGGGACAGGGGGCAATGAGCAGTTCTTC.

CDR3 DNA sequence: TGTGCCAGCGTTTACGAGCTCGTCTTCTCTGGGGCCAACGTCCTGACTTTC. Amino acids: CASVYELVFSGANVLTF. This chain links TRBV2 with TRBJ2-6, with D uncertain. V gave up 8 bases and J gave up 0 bases, with 17 bases separating them. The V gene's germline CDR1 is SNHLY and CDR2 FYNNEI. CDR3 length: 17 residues.